This T cell receptor beta chain stems from a study of beta chain features in type 1 diabetes. J gave up 0 bases and V 3 bases, and 4 bases lay outside the gene matches. The germline V gene has CDR1 LGHNA and CDR2 YSLEER. The CDR3 has 15 residues. Every bit of the isolated RNA underwent reverse transcription, so sequencing read expressed TCRB transcripts. Assay used: immunoSEQ multiplex PCR; TCRdb lists only in-frame clones, some missing. Altogether roughly 370,000 clones are present, roughly 14% being singletons, with the ten largest covering roughly 0.038%. The source material was naive CD4+ T cells from blood. This chain joins TRBV4-3 and TRBJ1-2, with 7 bases identical to TRBD1. This receptor was taken from a man in his thirties or forties in good health. CDR3 sequence (DNA): TGCGCCAGCAGCCATTTGGACAGGACTAACTATGGCTACACCTTC. This translates into CASSHLDRTNYGYTF.